This TCR beta chain comes out of a study of blood T cell repertoires in COVID-19. The CDR3 consists of 14 residues. V dropped 1 base and J dropped 2 bases, with 6 bases sitting between them. Germline V gene data show CDR1 as SGHTA and CDR2 as FQGNSA. In terms of age and location, participants ranged from about 18 to 95 years and lived in approximately 24 US areas. TCRdb's copy holds only in-frame clones and misses some; the assay was immunoSEQ multiplex PCR. The data show roughly 200,000 clones, 80% to 90% seen once. The rearrangement links TRBV7-2 to TRBJ1-3, with D hard to call. Sequenced: PBMCs or T cells enriched from blood (not recorded which). The sequence derives from a woman between 35 and 50 years old with acute COVID-19. The DNA for the CDR3 is TGTGCCAGCAGCTTAGACAGAACTGGAAACACCATATATTTT. The encoded protein is CASSLDRTGNTIYF.